The rows below give T cell receptor beta chains drawn from one sample of a study of regulatory T cells in long-lasting Graves disease. In TCRdb, the multiplex PCR reads were re-called with MiXCR into one record per CDR3 protein. This table holds roughly 610,000 distinct CDR3 sequences, around 17% found once. The data were also submitted as part of a second study, on T cells in Graves' hyperthyroidism and ophthalmopathy.

The sample consisted of peripheral blood mononuclear cells (PBMCs), taken at new diagnosis, from a patient treated with antithyroid drugs. The receptors originated from a woman aged 25 to 39 with Graves disease. The conserved cysteine and the conserved F or W are not part of the CDR3 here. A D gene is named only where the DNA matches it firmly.

d_call j_call v_call cdr3_aa
TRBD1 TRBJ2-3 TRBV3-1 ASRQGTKDTQY
- TRBJ1-1 TRBV12-3/TRBV12-4 ASSLRNGVEAF
TRBD2 TRBJ2-3 TRBV5-1 ASTYAGTSGRASTDTQY
- TRBJ2-7 TRBV2 ASRRLAGAQY
TRBD2 TRBJ2-3 TRBV7-9 ASSLAGLAGLGDTQY
TRBD2 TRBJ2-3 TRBV20-1 SARDLGAGGYSTNTQY
- TRBJ2-5 TRBV6-6 ASSYSVELQETQY
- TRBJ2-3 TRBV5-6 ASSWTPGQLTDTQY
TRBD2 TRBJ2-5 TRBV7-9 ASSPLAGAGVAQY
- TRBJ1-1 TRBV27 ASIKGIGMAVKAF
- TRBJ1-2 TRBV30 AWRGKGGNYGYT
- TRBJ1-6 TRBV27 ASSLLTDSSYNSPLH
- TRBJ2-5 TRBV2 ASSAGLSETQY
- TRBJ2-3 TRBV5-1 ASSLERTNTQY
- TRBJ1-2 TRBV20-1 SARDIP